The clone carrying this TCR beta chain was detected once. The antigen is not known. Germline CDR1 SGHNT, CDR2 YYREEE (reference sequence). V shed 3 bases, J shed 4 bases, and the junction held 9 bases outside the gene matches. This CDR3 has 15 amino acids. The data originate from a study of OX40 agonist ivuxolimab in advanced cancers. Overall study context: Patients got intravenous ivuxolimab at 0.01 to 10 mg/kg every 2 weeks.

Overall study findings and caveats: CD4+ and CD8+ blood T cells expanded clonally by week 6 at 0.1 to 3.0 mg/kg. Averaging showed that CD8+ T cells had more expanded clones than CD4+ did.

Method: immunoSEQ multiplex PCR; TCRdb's copy keeps in-frame clones and lacks some. The sample lists about 34,000 clones, over 90% occurring once. The TCR was taken from an adult with an advanced solid tumor such as melanoma, head and neck, liver or kidney cancer. J is TRBJ2-5 and V is TRBV5-4; 7 bases map to TRBD1. This sample comprised CD4+ or CD8+ T cells sorted from blood, obtained in a trial of the OX40 agonist ivuxolimab. The CDR3 DNA sequence: TGTGCCAGCAGCTCAAACAGGGGCGCGGTAGAGACCCAGTACTTC. Its protein is CASSSNRGAVETQYF.